This T cell receptor (beta chain) comes out of a study of radiotherapy plus CTLA-4 blockade in lung cancer. Study information: For 15% to 20% of patients, objective responses occurred, and just over 30% had disease control.

Whole-study results and caveats: After treatment with radiotherapy plus ipilimumab, TCR clones that came from the tumor expanded in blood.

CDR1 is MDHEN, CDR2 SYDVKM, per germline. The CDR3 consists of 15 residues. V lost 1 base and J 8 bases, leaving 14 bases between the germline ends. Using immunoSEQ multiplex PCR, the repertoire was profiled, and TCRdb retains in-frame clones only, with some absent. Here the sample spans approximately 97,000 clones, roughly 85% being singletons. For this clone: The antigen remains undetermined.

This TCR derives from a human donor with non-small cell lung cancer who had stable disease on radiotherapy plus ipilimumab. The specimen was peripheral blood, collected from a patient treated with radiotherapy plus ipilimumab. J is TRBJ1-4 and V is TRBV28; a weak D match, TRBD1 (5 bases). CDR3 DNA: TGTGCCAGCAGTTTATCGGCCGGGGGAATAGAAAAACTGTTTTTT. It codes for CASSLSAGGIEKLFF.